This TCR beta chain was sequenced in a study of molecular identifiers for immune sequencing clone quantification. The sample holds a few counts of this clonotype. TCRdb re-analysed the PCR reads in MiXCR, keeping a single row per CDR3 protein. The sample has about 510,000 distinct CDR3 sequences; 20% to 25% are singletons. This sequence was found in a human donor in good health. Some libraries in this study had Jurkat cell RNA spiked in. Material for sequencing was naive CD8+ T cells from blood, with Jurkat cell RNA spiked in. Sample subset: FACS-sorted CD8+CD4-CCR7+CD45RA+ naive T cells.

The CDR3 nucleotides are TGTGCCAGCAGCTCCCCAAGGGGGCGGAACGGGGAGCTGTTTTTT. It specifies CASSSPRGRNGELFF. The chain uses TRBV7-9 and TRBJ2-2; 7 bases line up with TRBD1. This CDR3 contains 15 residues. The germline gives CDR1 SEHNR, CDR2 FQNEAQ (reference sequence). With V trimmed by 4 bases and J by 7 bases, 9 bases remained unmatched.